Detailed here is one T cell receptor beta chain. Its antigen is undetermined. Being one base from a much bigger clone, this may be a read error. The data were obtained in a study of breast tumors, draining lymph nodes, adjacent tissues. Study outcomes and limitations: Most tumor T cells seemingly derive from lymph node, then expand in tumor. Tumors had less TCR diversity than lymph nodes, more than nontumor tissue. Luminal-like breast cancer showed significantly higher tumor–nontumor repertoire similarity than basal-like.

Per the germline V gene, CDR1 is SGHRS and CDR2 is YFSETQ. The CDR3 has 16 residues. Breast cancer patients provided tissue from their axillary draining lymph nodes. TCRdb passed the multiplex PCR reads through MiXCR, listing each CDR3 protein once. The sample yields approximately 300,000 distinct CDR3 sequences, roughly 31% seen once. Material for sequencing was axillary lymph node tissue. The source is a female donor with breast cancer. Some clones in this sample may be carry-over from other donors' samples. This rearrangement joins TRBV5-1 to TRBJ2-5; TRBD1 matches 10 bases. This CDR3 reads CASSDRDRGVLETPYF. CDR3 coding DNA: TGCGCCAGCAGCGACCGGGACAGGGGCGTGTTGGAGACCCCGTACTTC.